The T cell receptor (beta chain) described here comes from a study of tissue T cells after allogeneic stem cell transplantation. The CDR3 sequence is 16 residues long. V lost 0 bases, J lost 1 base, and 2 bases stayed unmatched. The germline CDR1 and CDR2 sequences are LGHNA and YNLKQL (reference sequence). As regards this clone: The germline and genes are mouse ones. The read finishes 1 residue shy of the CDR3 end, and the germline J gene is used to complete it.

Here immunoSEQ multiplex PCR was the method, and the copy in TCRdb shows in-frame clones only, minus some. The data show several thousand clones, with approximately 46% seen just once and about 6.7% held by the top ten. Time point noted: mouse harvest day 7 after allogeneic transplant. Each mouse received 10^7 T-cell-depleted marrow cells plus 10^6 splenic CD5+ T cells by tail vein. B6 (H2b) cells into BALB/c (H2d) mice; tissues taken at day 7 or 14. This TCR came from a female BALB/c mouse given C57BL/6 T cells with graft-versus-host disease after an allogeneic hematopoietic cell transplant. Sequences were obtained from gut tissue. This sequence joins TRBV5 and TRBJ2-1; TRBD2 agrees at 8 bases. The DNA read from the CDR3 is TGTGCCAGCAGCCAAGACACTGGGGGAAACTATGCTGAGCAGTTC. Its protein product is CASSQDTGGNYAEQF. The full-length CDR3 reads as CASSQDTGGNYAEQFF.